The subject of this entry is one TCR beta chain. Its specificity is unknown. This sample was taken from a study of shared clonotypes between healthy human individuals. General observations from the study: Even with large depth, rarefaction showed that sorted-subset sequencing was incomplete.

This CDR3 spans 13 amino acids. V lost 5 bases to trimming and J lost 2 bases, with 10 bases between them. Germline CDR1 is MNHEY and CDR2 is SMNVEV (reference sequence). For each subset, genomic DNA was distributed in equal portions over several immunoSEQ plates. Each replicate PCR on the sorted subsets used approximately 180 ng DNA (about 30,000 T cell genomes). Measured with immunoSEQ multiplex PCR; TCRdb has only the in-frame clones, and not every one. Here the sample spans approximately 720,000 clones, around 72% being singletons. The sequencing sample was made of memory CD4+ T cells sorted from blood. Subset meaning: CD45RA-negative fraction. The sequence was collected from a woman younger than 45 in good health. The gene calls are TRBV27 and TRBJ2-7; D unclear. CDR3 sequence reads: CASSQPPAYEQYF. The CDR3 coding sequence is TGTGCCAGCAGTCAACCACCCGCCTACGAGCAGTACTTC.